Reported below is one T cell receptor beta chain. Its target antigen remains unknown. Per-base qualities were not stored, and no clone one base away is much larger. The data belong to a study of CD8 T cells in Susac syndrome (dated by TCRdb to about 2019). Some background on the complete study: Repertoire sequencing was used to test whether CD8+ T cell activation and differentiation in Susac syndrome was antigen driven. What the work shows at the level of the full study, not this receptor alone: The study acknowledged that relatively few individuals were included in the TCR sequencing and HLA analysis.

RNA was extracted using the RNeasy kit, and roughly 0.45 to 1 ug of the RNA was reverse transcribed with random hexamers. The immunoSEQ multiplex PCR assay, covering 54 Vbeta and 13 Jbeta segments, was used to amplify TCR beta CDR3 regions. PCR amplification bias was corrected by using a synthetic template baseline for primer optimization and computational correction. Regarding the original processing steps: Reads were assigned to V, D and J genes according to IMGT and analyzed in immunoSEQ Analyzer, with only productive sequences retained. Clonality was calculated as one minus the Shannon entropy normalized by log2 of the number of productive unique sequences. For each patient and control, public and private clones were evaluated within the 100 most prevalent clones. Susac-specific clones were defined as absent from healthy and MS cohorts, 1052 published viral clones and other ImmuneACCESS disease sequences. TCRdb reran the public reads through fastp at Q25 and MiXCR, keeping productive beta chains. Rows are combined by CDR3 protein, so each entry shows the most common genes and DNA. TCRdb's processing, not the authors', yielded these V and J calls. This sample holds 190,000 or so distinct CDR3 sequences; more than 90% were observed only once. The ten largest clones capture 0.093% of the sample.

The trim is 2 bases for V and 0 bases for J, with a gap of 11 bases between the germline ends. Via the germline V gene, CDR1 is MGHDK and CDR2 SYGVNS. The CDR3 runs 16 amino acids, cysteine and phenylalanine included. Only the CDR3 portion is preserved as DNA: 48 bases, with reading frame beginning at the first base. Peripheral blood CD8+ and CD4+ T cells from healthy donors, Susac syndrome patients and multiple sclerosis patients were profiled using high-throughput TCR beta sequencing. Multiple sclerosis controls were treatment-naive patients with stable or active relapsing-remitting disease fulfilling revised McDonald criteria. CD8+ TEMRA cells were enriched by FACS, while bulk CD8+ and CD4+ T cells were purified by magnetic negative isolation. Blood was drawn into EDTA tubes, processed within 24 hours, and PBMCs were isolated by density gradient centrifugation. PBMCs intended for TCR sequencing were cryopreserved in liquid nitrogen and were subsequently thawed in a 37 degrees C water bath. A purity of at least 90% was achieved for sorted or isolated CD4+, CD8+ and CD8+ TEMRA cells.

This receptor chain uses TRBV25-1 and TRBJ1-3; a confident D gene designation cannot be given. Sequencing was carried out using CD4+ T cells from PBMCs. This TCR was sampled from a human donor with multiple sclerosis. The CDR3 sequence is CASSELEQLSGNTIYF. The DNA sequence is TGTGCCAGCAGTGAACTGGAACAGCTCTCTGGAAACACCATATATTTT.